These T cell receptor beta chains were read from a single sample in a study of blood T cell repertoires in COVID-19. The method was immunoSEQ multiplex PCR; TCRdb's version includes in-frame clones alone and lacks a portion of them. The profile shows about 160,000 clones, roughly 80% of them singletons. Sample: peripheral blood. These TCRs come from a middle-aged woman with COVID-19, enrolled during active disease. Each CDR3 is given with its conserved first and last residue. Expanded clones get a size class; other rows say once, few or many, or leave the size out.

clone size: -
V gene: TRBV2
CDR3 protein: CASSPQGRYEKLFF

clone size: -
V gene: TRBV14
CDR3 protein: CASSPGLPGREQYF

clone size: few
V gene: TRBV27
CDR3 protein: CASSLSRTGVYNEQFF

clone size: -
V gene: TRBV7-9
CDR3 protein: CASSLDTSGRAETQYF

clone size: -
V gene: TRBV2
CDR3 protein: CASSRDRVSKNIQYF

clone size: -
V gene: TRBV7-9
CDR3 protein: CASSLGTRPYEQYF

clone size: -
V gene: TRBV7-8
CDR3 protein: CASSQDGSSYNEQFF

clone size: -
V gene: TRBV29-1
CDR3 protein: CSVVQLGGSSDEQFF

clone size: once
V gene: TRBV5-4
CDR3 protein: CASSGAGTSKANVLTF

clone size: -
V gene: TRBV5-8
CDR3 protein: CASSILAVSYEQYF

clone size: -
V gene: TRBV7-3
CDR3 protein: CASSPSPSGTQYF

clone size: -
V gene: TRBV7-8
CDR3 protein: CASSHDQGKETQYF

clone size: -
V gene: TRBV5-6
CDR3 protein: CASRPTMTADYGYTF

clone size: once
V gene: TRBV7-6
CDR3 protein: CASSMGGGGADTQYF

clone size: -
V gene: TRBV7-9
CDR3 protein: CASSPRDRVGNIQYF

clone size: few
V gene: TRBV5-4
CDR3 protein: CASSLYGTGVPGNTIYF

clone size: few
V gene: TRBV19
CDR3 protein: CASSPQVMGTEAFF

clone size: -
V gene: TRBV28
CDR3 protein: CASRGLAGALDTQYF

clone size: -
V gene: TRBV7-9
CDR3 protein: CASSLTGTSNEQYF

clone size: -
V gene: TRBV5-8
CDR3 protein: CASGTNTEAFF

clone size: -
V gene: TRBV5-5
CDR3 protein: CASSPISGLAGGFSYNEQFF

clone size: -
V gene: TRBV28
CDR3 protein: CASSHPGRGTYEQYF